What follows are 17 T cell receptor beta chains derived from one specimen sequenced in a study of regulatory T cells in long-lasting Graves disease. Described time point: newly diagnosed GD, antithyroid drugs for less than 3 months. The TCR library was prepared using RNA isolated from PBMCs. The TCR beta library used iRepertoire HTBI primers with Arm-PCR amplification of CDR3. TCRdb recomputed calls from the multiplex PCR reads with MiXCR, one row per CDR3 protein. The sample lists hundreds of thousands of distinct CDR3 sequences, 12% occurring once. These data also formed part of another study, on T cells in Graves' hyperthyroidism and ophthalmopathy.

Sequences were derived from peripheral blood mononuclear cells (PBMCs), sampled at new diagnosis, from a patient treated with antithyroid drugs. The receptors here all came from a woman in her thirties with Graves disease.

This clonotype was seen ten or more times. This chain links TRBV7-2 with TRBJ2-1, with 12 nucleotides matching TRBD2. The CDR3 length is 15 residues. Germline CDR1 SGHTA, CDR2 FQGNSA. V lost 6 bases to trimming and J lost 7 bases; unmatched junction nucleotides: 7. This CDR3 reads CASRSTSGSRNEQFF. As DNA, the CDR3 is TGTGCCAGCAGGTCGACTAGCGGGAGTAGGAATGAGCAGTTCTTC.

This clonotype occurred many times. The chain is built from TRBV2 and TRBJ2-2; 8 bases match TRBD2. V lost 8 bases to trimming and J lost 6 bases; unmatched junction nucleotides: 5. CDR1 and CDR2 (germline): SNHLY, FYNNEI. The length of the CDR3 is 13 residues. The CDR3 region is CASLDGRAGELFF. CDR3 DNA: TGTGCCAGCCTGGACGGGAGGGCCGGGGAGCTGTTTTTT.

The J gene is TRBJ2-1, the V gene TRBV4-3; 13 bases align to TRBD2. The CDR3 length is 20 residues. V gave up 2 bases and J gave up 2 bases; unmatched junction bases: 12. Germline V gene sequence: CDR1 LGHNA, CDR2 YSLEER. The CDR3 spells CASSQTSLAGGPGTYNEQFF. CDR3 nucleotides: TGCGCCAGCAGCCAAACTTCACTAGCGGGAGGGCCGGGAACCTACAATGAGCAGTTCTTC.

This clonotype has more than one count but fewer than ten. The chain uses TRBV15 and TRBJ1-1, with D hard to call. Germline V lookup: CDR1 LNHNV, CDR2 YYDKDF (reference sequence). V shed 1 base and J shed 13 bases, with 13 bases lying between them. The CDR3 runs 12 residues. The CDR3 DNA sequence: TGTGCCACCAGCAGAGTCGGGCAAGATAGTTTCTTT. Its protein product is CATSRVGQDSFF.

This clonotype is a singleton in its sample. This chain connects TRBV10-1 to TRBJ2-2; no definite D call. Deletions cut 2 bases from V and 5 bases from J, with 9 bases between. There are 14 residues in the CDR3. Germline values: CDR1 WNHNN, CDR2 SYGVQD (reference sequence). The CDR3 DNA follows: TGCGCCAGCAGTGAGGACCCTCGGACCGGGGAGCTGTTTTTT. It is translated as CASSEDPRTGELFF.

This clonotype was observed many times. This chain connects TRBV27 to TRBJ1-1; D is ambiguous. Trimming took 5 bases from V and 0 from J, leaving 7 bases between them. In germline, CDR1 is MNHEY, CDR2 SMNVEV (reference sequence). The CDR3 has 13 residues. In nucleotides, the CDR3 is TGTGCCAGCAGTCCCTACATGAACACTGAAGCTTTCTTT. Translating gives CASSPYMNTEAFF.

CDR3 loop: CASSFRGLAGVIDEQFF. DNA of the CDR3: TGTGCCAGCAGTTTCCGCGGACTAGCGGGAGTTATAGATGAGCAGTTCTTC. This sequence joins TRBV27 and TRBJ2-1; 13 bases match TRBD2. The CDR3 spans 17 residues. Looked up from germline, CDR1 is MNHEY and CDR2 is SMNVEV (reference sequence). The V segment lost 3 bases and the J segment 8 bases; nucleotides outside the gene matches: 10.

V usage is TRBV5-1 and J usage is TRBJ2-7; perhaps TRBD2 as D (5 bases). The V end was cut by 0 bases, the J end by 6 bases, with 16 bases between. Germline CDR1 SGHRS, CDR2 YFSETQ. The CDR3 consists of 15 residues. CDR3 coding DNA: TGCGCCAGCAGCTTGGCGGGGAAAGTTAGTCCCGAGCAGTACTTC. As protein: CASSLAGKVSPEQYF. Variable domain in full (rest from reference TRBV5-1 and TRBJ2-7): KAGVTQTPRYLIKTRGQQVTLSCSPISGHRSVSWYQQTPGQGLQFLFEYFSETQRNKGNFPGRFSGRQFSNSRSEMNVSTLELGDSALYLCASSLAGKVSPEQYFGPGTRLTVT.

CDR3 loop: CASSYLSGQETQYF. CDR3 sequence (DNA): TGTGCCAGCAGTTACTTATCGGGGCAAGAGACCCAGTACTTC. The V and J genes are TRBV6-2 or TRBV6-3 and TRBJ2-5; D perhaps matches TRBD2 (5 bases). This CDR3 is 14 amino acids long. Germline V CDR1 and CDR2: MNHEY, SVGEGT. V lost 1 base, J lost 2 bases, and 8 bases lay in between.

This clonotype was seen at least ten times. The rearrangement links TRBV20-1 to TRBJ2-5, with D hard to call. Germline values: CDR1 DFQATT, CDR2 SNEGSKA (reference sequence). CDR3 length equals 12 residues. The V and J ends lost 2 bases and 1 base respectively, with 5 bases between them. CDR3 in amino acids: CSARSVQETQYF. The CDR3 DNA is TGCAGTGCTAGATCTGTCCAAGAGACCCAGTACTTC.

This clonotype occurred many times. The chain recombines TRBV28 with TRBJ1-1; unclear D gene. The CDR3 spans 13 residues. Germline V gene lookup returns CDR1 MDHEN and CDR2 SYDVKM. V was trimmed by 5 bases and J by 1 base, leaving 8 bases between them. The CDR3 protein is CASSPPRNTEAFF. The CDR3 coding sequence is TGTGCCAGCAGTCCGCCCAGGAACACTGAAGCTTTCTTT.

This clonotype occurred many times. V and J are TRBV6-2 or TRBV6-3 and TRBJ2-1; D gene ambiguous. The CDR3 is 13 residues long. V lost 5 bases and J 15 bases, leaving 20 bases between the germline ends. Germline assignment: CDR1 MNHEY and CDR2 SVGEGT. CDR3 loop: CASSPTPRIRPFF. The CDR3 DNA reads TGTGCCAGCAGTCCAACTCCTAGAATTCGTCCGTTCTTC.

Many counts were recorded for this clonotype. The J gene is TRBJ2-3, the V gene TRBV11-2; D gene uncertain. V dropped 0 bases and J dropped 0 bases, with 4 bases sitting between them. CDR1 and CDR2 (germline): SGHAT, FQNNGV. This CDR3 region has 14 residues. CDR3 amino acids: CASSLEQSTDTQYF. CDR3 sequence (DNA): TGTGCCAGCAGCTTAGAACAGAGCACAGATACGCAGTATTTT.

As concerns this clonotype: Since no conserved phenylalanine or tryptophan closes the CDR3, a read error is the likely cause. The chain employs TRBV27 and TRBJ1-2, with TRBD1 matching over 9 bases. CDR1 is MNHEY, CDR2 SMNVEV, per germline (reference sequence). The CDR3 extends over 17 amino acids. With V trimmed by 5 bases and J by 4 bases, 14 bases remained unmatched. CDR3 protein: CASSVDLNRGRVYGYTL. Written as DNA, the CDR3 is TGTGCCAGCAGTGTAGACCTAAACAGGGGGCGCGTCTATGGCTACACCCTC.

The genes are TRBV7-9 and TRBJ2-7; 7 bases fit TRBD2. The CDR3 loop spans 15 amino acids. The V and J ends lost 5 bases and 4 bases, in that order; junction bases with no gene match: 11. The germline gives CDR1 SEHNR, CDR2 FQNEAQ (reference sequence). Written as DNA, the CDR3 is TGTGCCAGCAGCCCCTCGGGCTTCGGGAGGTACGAGCAGTACTTC. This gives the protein CASSPSGFGRYEQYF.

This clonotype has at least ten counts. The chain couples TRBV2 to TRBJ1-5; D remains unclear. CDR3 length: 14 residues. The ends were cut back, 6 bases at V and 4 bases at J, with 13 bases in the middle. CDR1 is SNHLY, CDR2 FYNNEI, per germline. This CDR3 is CASSSPYNNQPQHF. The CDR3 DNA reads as TGTGCCAGCAGCTCTCCCTATAATAATCAGCCCCAGCATTTT.

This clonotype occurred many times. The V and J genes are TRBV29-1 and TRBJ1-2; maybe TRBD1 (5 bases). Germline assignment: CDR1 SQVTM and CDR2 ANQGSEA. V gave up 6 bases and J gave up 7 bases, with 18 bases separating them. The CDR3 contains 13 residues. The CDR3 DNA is TGCAGCGTACACCGGGACCGAAGGAGTGGCTACACCTTC. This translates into CSVHRDRRSGYTF.